This TCR beta chain was recovered during a study of blood T cells in healthy people across ages (dated by TCRdb to about 2015). Regarding the complete study: In model experiments, roughly one uniquely barcoded TCR beta cDNA molecule per two T cells was captured by template switching. Age-related changes in TCR beta repertoire diversity were measured in the study by deep sequencing normalized with unique cDNA molecular identifiers. The study analyzed two additional independent replicas of 1 million unique cDNA reads from the same blood draw for two donors, one aged 18 to 29 and one aged 80 or older. Four age groups were formed from the donors: young (average approximately 15 years), middle-aged (approximately 42), aged (about 62) and long-lived (about 75).

The donors were around 39 Caucasian individuals from Russia, aged roughly 6 to 100 years, who were systemically healthy. Each donor gave 9.5 to 10 milliliters of peripheral blood, drawn into EDTA-treated Vacutainer tubes. Ficoll-Paque density-gradient centrifugation was used to isolate PBMCs, with at least 7 million per sample. Trizol reagent was used to extract total RNA from PBMCs, with at least 5.5 micrograms per sample. The percentages of naive CD45RAhigh/CD27high T cells were determined by flow cytometry on a PBMC aliquot from every donor. The germline V gene (reference sequence) supplies CDR1 SEHNR and CDR2 FQNEAQ. Relative to germline, V is 2 bases shorter and J is 1 base shorter, with 11 bases between their ends. Spanning cysteine to phenylalanine, the CDR3 consists of 15 amino acids. Only the CDR3 part of the read is kept: 45 bases, read in frame from the first base. Turning to this clonotype: The antigen it binds to is not known. No much larger clone is present one base from it, and per-base qualities are unavailable.

Libraries came from 5' RACE. Instrument on record: Illumina HiSeq 2500. The second PCR ran for roughly 7 to 12 cycles and used a J-beta primer mix along with a sample-barcoded 5' primer. Each TCR beta cDNA molecule received a unique molecular identifier from a template-switch 5' adaptor carrying 12 random nucleotides. At least 2.5 million CDR3-containing paired-end reads were obtained from each sample. First-strand cDNA was synthesized from all RNA with the Mint cDNA synthesis kit, primed by a TRBC-specific oligonucleotide. Following uracil-DNA glycosylase treatment, all cDNA underwent a first 18-cycle PCR with the universal primers M1SS and BC2_uni_R. Processing in the source paper ran as follows. Each sample was normalized by randomly selecting 1 million high-quality reads, each carrying a distinct molecular identifier. Instead of being binned into consensus sequences, reads with shared molecular identifiers were discarded. MiTCR, run with a Q25 quality threshold and the strictest error-elimination algorithm, handled CDR3 identification, clonotype clustering and error correction. A nonparametric unseen species model with Euler transformation was used to estimate lower-bound total TCR beta diversity. Using fastp at Q25 and MiXCR, TCRdb reprocessed the public reads and kept productive beta chains. Entries are consolidated by CDR3 protein sequence, retaining the most common genes and DNA. In this record, the V and J calls reflect TCRdb's handling and not the investigators' own analysis. The sample contains approximately 800,000 distinct CDR3 sequences, 20% to 25% of them found a single time. The top ten constitute more than 3% of the sample.

General findings and caveats noted by the study authors: Compared with the aged group, more naive CD4+ T cells, fewer expanded clones and increased TCR diversity were shown by the long-lived group, suggesting age selection. Total diversity estimates from one million sequenced T cells were considered lower bounds and underestimates. A strong correlation was found between observed TCR beta diversity and the percentage of naive T cells measured by flow cytometry. Because profiling used bulk unsorted PBMCs, naive and antigen-experienced compartments could not be compared conclusively. Donor CMV infection status was unknown, potentially confounding age-related changes in expanded clonotypes. Observed TCR beta diversity per million T cells fell roughly linearly with age, and a significant reduction was already apparent by age about 36.

This sample was also put to use in a study of T cells of mothers and their children. The second source states: Nine systemically healthy Caucasian individuals served as donors, namely three mothers together with their six children. cDNA synthesis consumed the entire amount of extracted RNA, loaded at approximately 1.4 ug RNA in each 15 ul reaction. In the second PCR, the M1S primer introduced both the sample barcodes and 2-4 random nucleotides. More than 8.5 million TCR beta CDR3 reads were obtained from each mother, and roughly 3 million reads were obtained from each child. Thymic selection similarly shapes TCR recombination output in related and unrelated pairs, with minor effect from inherited differences. Normalized repertoire overlap was always slightly but never significantly higher in related than unrelated mother-child pairs. No persistent microchimeric T cell clones were detected, at a sensitivity of 90 to 100 clones per million clonotypes. In the study, deep NGS was used to compare the TCR beta repertoires of mothers and children, and features distinguishing related mother-child pairs from unrelated individuals were sought. Mothers averaged roughly 36 +/- 4 years of age and children averaged roughly 10 +/- 4 years. After adapter ligation with NEBNext reagents, the libraries were sequenced on Illumina HiSeq 2000 with 100+100 nt paired-end reads. To avoid cross-contamination, the mother libraries and the child libraries were prepared a month apart and sequenced in separate runs. For each donor, somewhere between about 450,000 and 2,000,000 distinct TCR beta clonotypes were identified. Naive TCR beta clonotypes were estimated from low-frequency clonotypes matched to each donor's FACS-determined naive share, without sorting.

The clonotype originates from a boy aged 10-17 years in good health. Sequencing was done on a sample of blood. Rearrangement joined TRBV7-9 to TRBJ1-1, with TRBD1 tentatively as D gene (6 bases match). The nucleotide sequence is TGTGCCAGCAGCTTACTGGACAGAACGAACACTGAAGCTTTCTTT. It codes for CASSLLDRTNTEAFF.